Shown below are 21 T cell receptor beta chains from a single sample sequenced in a study of early T cells in non-severe SARS-CoV-2 infection. TCRdb reprocessed the 5' RACE reads via MiXCR and lists one record per CDR3 protein. Among some 30,000 distinct CDR3 sequences listed, about 4.5% were seen once. Sequenced: whole blood. Receptors were obtained from an adult who was a healthcare worker with PCR-confirmed SARS-CoV-2 infection or an uninfected control (not recorded which).

Ten or more counts support this clonotype. The chain is built from TRBV29-1 and TRBJ2-5; D not resolved. Trimming removed 4 bases at V and 4 bases at J, with 16 bases between. The CDR3 has 14 amino acids. CDR1 and CDR2 (germline): SQVTM, ANQGSEA. CDR3 region: CSVGPPGGPETQYF. The CDR3 DNA is TGCAGCGTTGGCCCCCCGGGCGGCCCAGAGACCCAGTACTTC.

This clonotype is classed as medium-sized. J is TRBJ2-5 and V is TRBV19; a weak D match, TRBD2 (5 bases). The CDR3 runs 13 residues. Germline V gene lookup returns CDR1 LNHDA and CDR2 SQIVND (reference sequence). V was clipped by 6 bases and J by 5 bases, with 13 bases between them. As DNA, the CDR3 is TGTGCCAGTAGCCCCGGCCAGCGGGAGACCCAGTACTTC. Its translation is CASSPGQRETQYF.

This clonotype was seen at least ten times. The CDR3: CASSLLTGGETQYF. The CDR3 DNA reads TGTGCCAGCAGCTTACTGACAGGGGGAGAGACCCAGTACTTC. V and J are TRBV7-9 and TRBJ2-5, with TRBD1 matching 9 bases. V was pared by 2 bases and J by 4 bases, with 2 bases of the junction left unmatched. CDR1 is SEHNR and CDR2 is FQNEAQ in the germline V gene (reference sequence). The CDR3 totals 14 residues. The entire variable domain, with the rest obtained from reference TRBV7-9 and TRBJ2-5, is as follows: DTGVSQNPRHKITKRGQNVTFRCDPISEHNRLYWYRQTLGQGPEFLTYFQNEAQLEKSRLLSDRFSAERPKGSFSTLEIQRTEQGDSAMYLCASSLLTGGETQYFGPGTRLLVL.

V gene TRBV5-1 combines with J gene TRBJ2-7, with 7 bases fitting TRBD1. The germline CDR1 and CDR2 sequences are SGHRS and YFSETQ. V shed 4 bases, J shed 2 bases, and the junction held 9 bases outside the gene matches. This CDR3 has 15 amino acids. The CDR3 bases are TGCGCCAGCAGCGACCGGGACAGACTCACCTACGAGCAGTACTTC. Encoded protein: CASSDRDRLTYEQYF.

There are many counts of this clonotype. The rearrangement links TRBV12-3 or TRBV12-4 to TRBJ2-3; 7 bases are a match to TRBD2. The CDR3 has 14 residues. The trim removed 6 bases at V and 2 bases at J, leaving 5 bases unmatched. The CDR3 sequence is CASSPSGPTDTQYF. The CDR3 DNA sequence: TGTGCCAGCAGCCCTAGCGGACCCACAGATACGCAGTATTTT.

The chain carries TRBV7-2 and TRBJ2-5, with D perhaps being TRBD1 or TRBD2 (5 bases each). CDR3 length: 16 amino acids. CDR1 and CDR2 (germline): SGHTA, FQGNSA. Trimming stripped 2 bases from V and 2 bases from J, with 15 bases between. In DNA, the CDR3 is TGTGCCAGCAGCTTAATGGGACCTCTGAATCAAGAGACCCAGTACTTC. Translated, it gives CASSLMGPLNQETQYF.

This clonotype was counted only a few times. This chain links TRBV4-2 with TRBJ1-4; tentatively, D is TRBD1 (6 bases). The CDR3 is 16 amino acids. Between the trimmed V and J ends, which lost 2 bases and 3 bases, there was a span of 13 bases. Germline V lookup: CDR1 LGHNA, CDR2 YNFKEQ. The CDR3 region is CASSQSGTTSNEKLFF. CDR3 coding DNA: TGTGCCAGCAGCCAATCCGGGACAACCTCTAATGAAAAACTGTTTTTT.

The chain has TRBV20-1 and TRBJ2-3, with D unclear. The germline V and J ends were trimmed by 3 bases and 5 bases, with 21 bases remaining between them. This CDR3 has 16 amino acids. CDR1 is DFQATT, CDR2 SNEGSKA, per germline (reference sequence). DNA of the CDR3: TGCAGTGCTAGTCCCGACGAAGCCGTTTGGCGAGATACGCAGTATTTT. Amino acid sequence: CSASPDEAVWRDTQYF.

This clonotype appeared many times. V gene TRBV4-1 combines with J gene TRBJ2-7; a possible D gene is TRBD2 (5 bases). This CDR3 has 16 amino acids. With 4 bases removed from V and 6 bases from J, the gap between germline ends came to 22 bases. Germline CDR1 reads MGHRA; CDR2 reads YSYEKL. This CDR3 reads CASSPTPRGRGREQYF. The CDR3, as DNA: TGCGCCAGCAGCCCCACCCCACGGGGTAGAGGGCGCGAGCAGTACTTC.

This clonotype was seen ten or more times. This chain links TRBV29-1 with TRBJ1-2; D unclear. Per the germline V gene, CDR1 is SQVTM and CDR2 is ANQGSEA. V was clipped by 4 bases and J by 8 bases, with 14 bases between them. The CDR3 has 12 residues. In DNA, the CDR3 is TGCAGCGTTGCGGGAGGCCCGGGAGGCTACACCTTC. The encoded protein is CSVAGGPGGYTF.

This clonotype was recorded a few times. This chain connects TRBV10-3 to TRBJ1-5, with D tentatively TRBD1 (5 bases). The CDR3 has 13 residues. CDR1 and CDR2 (germline): ENHRY, SYGVKD. Trimming cost V 6 bases and J 5 bases, with 11 bases left between them. The CDR3 here is CAISGTEDQPQHF. The CDR3 coding sequence is TGTGCCATCAGCGGGACGGAGGATCAGCCCCAGCATTTT.

Ten or more counts support this clonotype. The chain couples TRBV20-1 to TRBJ1-1; TRBD1 agrees at 8 bases. Germline V gene sequence: CDR1 DFQATT, CDR2 SNEGSKA (reference sequence). The CDR3 is 17 residues long. V lost 1 base, J lost 4 bases, and 14 bases stayed unmatched. CDR3 bases: TGCAGTGCTAGAGGTCGATTCAGGGGGCTAGTTAGCACTGAAGCTTTCTTT. This sequence encodes CSARGRFRGLVSTEAFF.

This clonotype was recorded many times. The J gene is TRBJ1-2, the V gene TRBV7-6; no clear D. With 5 bases removed from V and 8 bases from J, the gap between germline ends came to 12 bases. The CDR3 totals 12 residues. Germline CDR1 SGHVS, CDR2 FNYEAQ. In DNA form, the CDR3 reads TGTGCCAGCAGCGGAACACAAATCGGCTACACCTTC. This sequence encodes CASSGTQIGYTF.

This clonotype was picked up many times. The chain has TRBV20-1 and TRBJ2-7; D might be TRBD2 (6 bases). V was clipped by 6 bases and J by 2 bases, with 14 bases between them. There are 13 residues in the CDR3. Germline V gene sequence: CDR1 DFQATT, CDR2 SNEGSKA (reference sequence). In nucleotides, the CDR3 is TGCAGTGCACCCGGGACTGGAACCTACGAGCAGTACTTC. Translating it yields CSAPGTGTYEQYF.

There are many counts of this clonotype. This rearrangement joins TRBV29-1 to TRBJ2-7, with 9 nucleotides matching TRBD1. Germline trimming cut 7 bases from V and 2 bases from J; bases unmatched to any gene: 3. The CDR3 runs 12 residues. In germline, CDR1 is SQVTM, CDR2 ANQGSEA. Here the CDR3 DNA reads TGCAGCGCCGGGACAGGGCCCTACGAGCAGTACTTC. It translates to CSAGTGPYEQYF.

This clonotype was seen many times. V and J are TRBV14 and TRBJ2-4; D perhaps matches TRBD2 (5 bases). The CDR3 loop spans 15 amino acids. Trimming removed 4 bases from V and 0 bases from J, with 10 bases in between. Germline loops: CDR1 SGHDN, CDR2 FVKESK. This CDR3 reads CASSPLGGAKNIQYF. The CDR3 DNA reads TGTGCCAGCAGCCCTCTCGGAGGAGCCAAAAACATTCAGTACTTC.

The chain has TRBV12-3 or TRBV12-4 and TRBJ2-3, with D perhaps matching TRBD2 (6 bases). Trimming removed 6 bases at V and 4 bases at J, with 14 bases between. The CDR3 contains 14 residues. The CDR3 sequence is CASSPRLDPDTQYF. The CDR3 region has the DNA TGTGCCAGCAGCCCCAGACTAGATCCAGATACGCAGTATTTT.

Many counts were recorded for this clonotype. The chain links TRBV7-6 to TRBJ2-1; TRBD2 matches at 7 bases. The V and J ends lost 4 bases and 0 bases, in that order; junction bases with no gene match: 6. Germline loops: CDR1 SGHVS, CDR2 FNYEAQ. This CDR3 spans 16 amino acids. The CDR3 is CASSYNLADSYNEQFF. The DNA of the CDR3 is TGTGCCAGCAGCTATAACCTAGCGGACTCCTACAATGAGCAGTTCTTC.

This clonotype showed up many times. CDR3 sequence (DNA): TGCAGCGTTGCGAGTGAGACCCAGTACTTC. Protein sequence: CSVASETQYF. The rearrangement joins TRBV29-1 to TRBJ2-5; D is undetermined. Trimming left V 4 bases short and J 5 bases short, with 5 bases between. This CDR3 has 10 residues. Germline values: CDR1 SQVTM, CDR2 ANQGSEA.

CDR3 protein: CSAIQQNTEAFF. CDR3 DNA: TGCAGCGCAATCCAACAGAACACTGAAGCTTTCTTT. The V and J genes are TRBV29-1 and TRBJ1-1; D not certain. Germline CDR1 and CDR2: SQVTM and ANQGSEA. This CDR3 contains 12 residues. V lost 7 bases and J 1 base, leaving 10 bases between the germline ends.

This clonotype was counted ten times or more. J is TRBJ2-1 and V is TRBV5-1; no definite D call. The germline gives CDR1 SGHRS, CDR2 YFSETQ. The V gene lost 1 base and the J gene lost 10 bases, with 15 bases spanning the gap. The CDR3 has 14 residues. Written as DNA, the CDR3 is TGCGCCAGCAGCTTGTCCACGTCGATGGGCGAGCAGTTCTTC. It specifies CASSLSTSMGEQFF. The full variable domain, in which reference TRBV5-1 and TRBJ2-1 provide the parts outside the CDR3, is KAGVTQTPRYLIKTRGQQVTLSCSPISGHRSVSWYQQTPGQGLQFLFEYFSETQRNKGNFPGRFSGRQFSNSRSEMNVSTLELGDSALYLCASSLSTSMGEQFFGPGTRLTVL.